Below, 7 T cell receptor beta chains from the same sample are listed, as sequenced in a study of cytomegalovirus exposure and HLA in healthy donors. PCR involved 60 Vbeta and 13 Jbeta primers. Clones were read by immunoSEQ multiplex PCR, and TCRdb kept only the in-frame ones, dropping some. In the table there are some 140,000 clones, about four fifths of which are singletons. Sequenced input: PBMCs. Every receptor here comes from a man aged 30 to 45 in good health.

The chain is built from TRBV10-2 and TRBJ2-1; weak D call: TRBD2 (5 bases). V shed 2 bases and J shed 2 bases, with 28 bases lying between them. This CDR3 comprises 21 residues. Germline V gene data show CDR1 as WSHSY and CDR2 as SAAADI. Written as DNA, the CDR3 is TGCGCCAGCAGTGAGCCCTCCCGCTCCGGGAAGGGCGGCACCACCTACAATGAGCAGTTCTTC. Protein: CASSEPSRSGKGGTTYNEQFF.

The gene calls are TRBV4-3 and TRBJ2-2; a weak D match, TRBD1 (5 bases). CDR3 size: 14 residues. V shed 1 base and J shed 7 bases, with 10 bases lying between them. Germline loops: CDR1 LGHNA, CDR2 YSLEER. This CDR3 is CASSQVAGYGELFF. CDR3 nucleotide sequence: TGCGCCAGCAGCCAAGTCGCAGGGTACGGGGAGCTGTTTTTT.

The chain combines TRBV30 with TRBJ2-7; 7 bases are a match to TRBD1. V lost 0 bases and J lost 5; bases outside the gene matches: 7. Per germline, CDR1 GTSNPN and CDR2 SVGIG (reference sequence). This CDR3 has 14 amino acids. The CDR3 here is CAWSVGSGGHEQYF. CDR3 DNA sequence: TGTGCCTGGAGTGTGGGGTCAGGGGGACACGAGCAGTACTTC.

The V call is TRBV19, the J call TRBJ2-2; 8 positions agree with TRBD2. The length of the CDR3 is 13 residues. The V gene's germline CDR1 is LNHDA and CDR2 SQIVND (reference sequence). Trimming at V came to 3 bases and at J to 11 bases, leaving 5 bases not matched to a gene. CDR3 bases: TGTGCCAGTAGTATCGGGGGGGCCCCTGAGCTGTTTTTT. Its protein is CASSIGGAPELFF. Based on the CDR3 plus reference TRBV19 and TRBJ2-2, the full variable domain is DGGITQSPKYLFRKEGQNVTLSCEQNLNHDAMYWYRQDPGQGLRLIYYSQIVNDFQKGDIAEGYSVSREKKESFPLTVTSAQKNPTAFYLCASSIGGAPELFFGEGSRLTVL.

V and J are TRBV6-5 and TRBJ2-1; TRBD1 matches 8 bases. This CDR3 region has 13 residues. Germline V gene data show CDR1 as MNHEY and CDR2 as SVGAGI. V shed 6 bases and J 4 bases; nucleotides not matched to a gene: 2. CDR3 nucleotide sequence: TGTGCCAGCAGCCGGGACAGGTACAATGAGCAGTTCTTC. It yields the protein CASSRDRYNEQFF.

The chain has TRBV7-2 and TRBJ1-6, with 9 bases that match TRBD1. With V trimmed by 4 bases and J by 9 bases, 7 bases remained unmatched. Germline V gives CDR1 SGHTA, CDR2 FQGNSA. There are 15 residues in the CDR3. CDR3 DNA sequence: TGTGCCAGCAGCTCACCAACAGGGGGCATTTCACCCCTCCACTTT. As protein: CASSSPTGGISPLHF.

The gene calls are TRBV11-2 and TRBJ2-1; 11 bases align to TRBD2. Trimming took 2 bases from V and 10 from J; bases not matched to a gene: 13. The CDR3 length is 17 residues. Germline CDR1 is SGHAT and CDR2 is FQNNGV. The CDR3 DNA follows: TGTGCCAGCAGCTTATGGACCCCTAGCGGGAGGACCGGCGAGCAGTTCTTC. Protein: CASSLWTPSGRTGEQFF.